One and the same sample provided the 3 T cell receptor beta chains below, sequenced in a study of lymphopenia after photon versus proton radiotherapy. The table came from immunoSEQ multiplex PCR; TCRdb's copy has only in-frame clones and leaves some out. The sample lists roughly 35,000 clones, over 75% occurring once. This specimen was peripheral blood, taken from a patient treated with photon-based radiotherapy. These receptors all stem from a middle-aged man with gastric cancer.

This rearrangement joins TRBV9 to TRBJ2-7, with D unclear. The V end lost 3 bases, the J end lost 5 bases, and 12 bases lay between the germline ends. There are 13 residues in the CDR3. The germline V gene has CDR1 SGDLS and CDR2 YYNGEE. The CDR3: CASSAEVGNEQYF. DNA for the CDR3: TGTGCCAGCAGCGCCGAGGTAGGGAACGAGCAGTACTTC.

This clone was seen a few times. The chain couples TRBV15 to TRBJ2-2; 13 bases map to TRBD2. This CDR3 has 14 amino acids. Germline V CDR1 and CDR2: LNHNV, YYDKDF (reference sequence). The J segment lost 6 bases and the V segment lost 5 bases, leaving 0 bases of the junction unmatched. The CDR3 coding sequence is TGTGCCACCAGCGGACTAGCGGGAGCCGGGGAGCTGTTTTTT. Its translation is CATSGLAGAGELFF.

V gene TRBV4-1 combines with J gene TRBJ2-3; 7 nucleotides align to TRBD2. The CDR3 has 20 amino acids. After removal of 3 bases from V and 0 bases from J, the junction contained 18 bases not matched to a gene. Germline values: CDR1 MGHRA, CDR2 YSYEKL. CDR3 protein: CASSHYSNIGIAGSTDTQYF. The CDR3 nucleotides read TGCGCCAGCAGCCATTATTCCAATATCGGTATAGCGGGTAGCACAGATACGCAGTATTTT.